This passage covers 17 T cell receptor beta chains from one sample sequenced in a study of metastatic and nonmetastatic thyroid tumors. MiXCR was used by TCRdb to re-call the PCR reads. The table has about 18,000 clones, roughly 29% seen once. None of the patients had undergone any treatment ahead of thyroid surgery. The sequenced material came from tumor tissue. These receptors came from a male donor with papillary thyroid cancer or a benign thyroid nodule (not recorded which). Some clones in this sample may be carry-over from other donors' samples.

This clone was seen a few times. A much more abundant neighbour one base away suggests this may be a read error. The V and J genes are TRBV11-2 and TRBJ1-1, with unresolved D. The CDR3 is 11 amino acids. Germline V lookup: CDR1 SGHAT, CDR2 FQNNGV. The CDR3 coding sequence is TGTGCCAGCAGCGCGAACACTGAAGCTCTCTTT. It encodes CASSANTEALF.

This clone was observed at least ten times. V and J are TRBV27 and TRBJ2-1; 7 positions agree with TRBD2. The CDR3 consists of 14 residues. V gave up 6 bases and J gave up 5 bases; unmatched junction bases: 7. Germline CDR1 and CDR2: MNHEY and SMNVEV (reference sequence). The DNA of the CDR3 is TGTGCCAGCAGCCCGGGGACTACAAACAATGAGCAGTTCTTC. It codes for CASSPGTTNNEQFF.

This clone was counted at least ten times. The sample carries other DNA sequences with the same CDR3. V gene TRBV20-1 combines with J gene TRBJ2-7; 11 bases line up with TRBD2. Germline V CDR1 and CDR2: DFQATT, SNEGSKA (reference sequence). The CDR3 consists of 17 residues. V lost 5 bases to trimming and J lost 3 bases; unmatched junction nucleotides: 15. CDR3 region: CSAGGAASGGPGYEQYF. For the CDR3, the DNA is TGCAGTGCTGGCGGCGCGGCTAGCGGGGGGCCAGGCTACGAGCAGTACTTC.

This clone was detected many times. The chain recombines TRBV5-4 with TRBJ2-1; D gene unclear. Germline CDR1 is SGHNT and CDR2 is YYREEE (reference sequence). CDR3 length equals 13 residues. Trimming left V 2 bases short and J 5 bases short, with 8 bases between. CDR3 DNA: TGTGCCAGCAGCTTTTCCGGACACAATGAGCAGTTCTTC. It yields the protein CASSFSGHNEQFF.

The V call is TRBV10-3, the J call TRBJ1-6, with TRBD1 matching over 7 bases. This CDR3 is 13 amino acids long. Germline CDR1 and CDR2: ENHRY and SYGVKD. V lost 6 bases and J lost 10; bases outside the gene matches: 6. The CDR3 DNA sequence: TGTGCCATCAGGGAAGGGGGCGAATCACCCCTCCACTTT. This codes for CAIREGGESPLHF.

Notes on this clone: A junction end diverges from the germline sequence, so it may reflect a read error. The chain uses TRBV6-1 and TRBJ2-7; no clear D gene. From germline, CDR1 is MNHNS and CDR2 SASEGT. CDR3 length equals 14 residues. CDR3 sequence reads: CVSSRTRVSYDQYF. CDR3 coding DNA: TGTGTCAGCAGCCGGACCCGAGTCTCCTACGATCAGTACTTC.

This clone was observed a handful of times. The rearrangement uses TRBV5-4 and TRBJ2-2, with D possibly TRBD1 on 6 matching bases. V lost 2 bases, J lost 6 bases, and 17 bases lay in between. The CDR3 sequence is 16 residues long. Germline CDR1 is SGHNT and CDR2 is YYREEE (reference sequence). Here the CDR3 DNA reads TGTGCCAGCAGCTTCGGTGGCAGGGGTGGGGCCGGGGAGCTGTTTTTT. Translated, it gives CASSFGGRGGAGELFF.

In its sample, this clone is medium-sized. The chain employs TRBV6-1 and TRBJ1-1, with a possible D match to TRBD1 (6 bases). The CDR3 extends over 16 amino acids. V lost 7 bases to trimming and J lost 4 bases, with 22 bases between them. Germline CDR1 is MNHNS and CDR2 is SASEGT. For the CDR3, the DNA is TGTGCCAGCACCTCCCTACAGGGTTTGGGTACCACTGAAGCTTTCTTT. The encoded protein is CASTSLQGLGTTEAFF.

The table lists this clone with a count of one. This chain links TRBV5-1 with TRBJ2-3; the D is unclear. V gave up 3 bases and J gave up 1 base, with 12 bases separating them. Germline CDR1 reads SGHRS; CDR2 reads YFSETQ. This CDR3 has 15 residues. The DNA of the CDR3 is TGCGCCAGCAGCTCCCCCCCGGCGGGCACAGATACGCAGTATTTT. Its translation is CASSSPPAGTDTQYF.

CDR3 protein: CSARDTYRYEQYF. The CDR3 region has the DNA TGCAGTGCTAGAGATACATATCGCTACGAGCAGTACTTC. V usage is TRBV20-1 and J usage is TRBJ2-7; the D is unclear. V lost 0 bases and J lost 3, with 9 bases in between. Germline loops: CDR1 DFQATT, CDR2 SNEGSKA (reference sequence). The CDR3 runs 13 residues.

Only a few counts were recorded for this clone. V usage is TRBV6-2 or TRBV6-3 and J usage is TRBJ2-2; 12 bases align to TRBD2. Germline V gene lookup returns CDR1 MNHEY and CDR2 SVGEGT. J gave up 2 bases and V 0 bases, and 1 base lay outside the gene matches. CDR3 length: 17 amino acids. The DNA of the CDR3 is TGTGCCAGCAGTTACTCAGGACTAGCGGGAAACACCGGGGAGCTGTTTTTT. This codes for CASSYSGLAGNTGELFF.

The chain is built from TRBV2 and TRBJ2-2; the D gene is possibly TRBD1 (5 bases). The CDR3 is 14 amino acids. The V end was cut by 3 bases, the J end by 4 bases, with 9 bases between. CDR1 is SNHLY and CDR2 is FYNNEI in the germline V gene. The CDR3 nucleotides read TGTGCCAGCAGTGATCTCAGGGTCACCGGGGAGCTGTTTTTT. As protein: CASSDLRVTGELFF. The full variable domain, completed using reference TRBV2 and TRBJ2-2, is EPEVTQTPSHQVTQMGQEVILRCVPISNHLYFYWYRQILGQKVEFLVSFYNNEISEKSEIFDDQFSVERPDGSNFTLKIRSTKLEDSAMYFCASSDLRVTGELFFGEGSRLTVL.

A remark on this clone: A junction end diverges from the germline sequence, so it may reflect a read error. The V call is TRBV9, the J call TRBJ1-1; 8 bases fit TRBD1. This CDR3 comprises 15 residues. CDR1 is SGDLS, CDR2 YYNGEE, per germline. The CDR3 region has the DNA TGTGCCAGCAGCACCGACCAGGGGGCTGACACTGAAGCTATCTTT. Translated: CASSTDQGADTEAIF.

The V and J genes are TRBV7-2 and TRBJ2-7, with 7 bases that match TRBD1. This CDR3 is 14 amino acids long. After removal of 5 bases from V and 1 base from J, the junction contained 5 bases not matched to a gene. Germline assignment: CDR1 SGHTA and CDR2 FQGNSA. CDR3 in DNA: TGTGCCAGCAGCAAACAGACAGGGTCCTACGAGCAGTACTTC. Protein: CASSKQTGSYEQYF.

This clone was counted only a few times. V usage is TRBV4-3 and J usage is TRBJ2-2; D gene uncertain. The germline gives CDR1 LGHNA, CDR2 YSLEER. The CDR3 sequence is 13 residues long. V dropped 4 bases and J dropped 5 bases, with 8 bases sitting between them. The CDR3 DNA reads as TGCGCCAGCAGCCCAGCGAGAACCGGGGAGCTGTTTTTT. This sequence encodes CASSPARTGELFF.

This clone is labeled as medium-sized (0.01 to 0.1%). The chain joins TRBV6-5 to TRBJ2-7, with 8 bases that match TRBD1. Germline V gene sequence: CDR1 MNHEY, CDR2 SVGAGI. Trimming cost V 0 bases and J 2 bases; bases outside gene matches: 3. This CDR3 is built from 15 residues. The CDR3 region has the DNA TGTGCCAGCAGTTACTCATCGACAGGGGCCTACGAGCAGTACTTC. Protein: CASSYSSTGAYEQYF.

In this sample, this clone turned up many times. The chain couples TRBV5-1 to TRBJ2-6; TRBD1 matches 10 bases. Germline-derived CDR1 and CDR2 are SGHRS and YFSETQ. The CDR3 extends over 19 amino acids. V was pared by 3 bases and J by 0 bases, with 9 bases of the junction left unmatched. CDR3 amino acids: CASSSPGTGAPSGANVLTF. The CDR3 DNA sequence: TGCGCCAGCAGCTCGCCCGGGACAGGGGCTCCCTCTGGGGCCAACGTCCTGACTTTC. Complete variable domain (other parts from reference TRBV5-1 and TRBJ2-6): KAGVTQTPRYLIKTRGQQVTLSCSPISGHRSVSWYQQTPGQGLQFLFEYFSETQRNKGNFPGRFSGRQFSNSRSEMNVSTLELGDSALYLCASSSPGTGAPSGANVLTFGAGSRLTVL.